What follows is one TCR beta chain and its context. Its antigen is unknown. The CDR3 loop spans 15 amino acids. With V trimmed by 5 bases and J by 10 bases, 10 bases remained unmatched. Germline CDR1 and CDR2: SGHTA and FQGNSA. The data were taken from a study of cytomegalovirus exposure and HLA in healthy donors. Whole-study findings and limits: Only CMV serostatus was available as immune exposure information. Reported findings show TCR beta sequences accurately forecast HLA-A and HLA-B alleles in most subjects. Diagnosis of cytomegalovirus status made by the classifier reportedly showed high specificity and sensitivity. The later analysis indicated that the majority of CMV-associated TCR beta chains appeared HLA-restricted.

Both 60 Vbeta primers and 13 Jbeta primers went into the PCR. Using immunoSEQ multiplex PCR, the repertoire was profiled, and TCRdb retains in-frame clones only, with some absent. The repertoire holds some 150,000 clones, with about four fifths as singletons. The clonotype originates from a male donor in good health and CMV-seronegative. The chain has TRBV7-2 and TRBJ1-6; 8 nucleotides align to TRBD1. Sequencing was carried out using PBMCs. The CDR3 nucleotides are TGTGCCAGCAGCAATTCAGGGGGCGCATACTCACCCCTCCACTTT. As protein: CASSNSGGAYSPLHF.